The 20 T cell receptor beta chains listed next were all sequenced from one sample in a study of OX40 agonist ivuxolimab in advanced cancers. Measured with immunoSEQ multiplex PCR; TCRdb has only the in-frame clones, and not every one. The sample includes approximately 51,000 clones, 65% to 85% of them seen just once. Material: CD4+ or CD8+ T cells sorted from blood, obtained in a trial of the OX40 agonist ivuxolimab. The receptors originated from an adult with an advanced solid tumor such as melanoma, head and neck, liver or kidney cancer.

This clone occurred a few times. This chain joins TRBV9 and TRBJ2-2, with 9 bases identical to TRBD2. After removal of 1 base from V and 1 base from J, the junction contained 2 bases not matched to a gene. Germline-derived CDR1 and CDR2 are SGDLS and YYNGEE. CDR3 length: 16 amino acids. The CDR3 loop reads CASSVRLAVNTGELFF. The DNA for the CDR3 is TGTGCCAGCAGCGTAAGACTAGCGGTGAACACCGGGGAGCTGTTTTTT.

This sequence joins TRBV19 and TRBJ2-7, with TRBD2 as a possible D gene (6 bases). CDR1 and CDR2 from the germline V gene are LNHDA and SQIVND (reference sequence). This CDR3 has 14 amino acids. Trimming took 6 bases from V and 2 from J, leaving 14 bases between them. Here the CDR3 DNA reads TGTGCCAGTAGACCGGGAGATCTAGCCTACGAGCAGTACTTC. Protein product: CASRPGDLAYEQYF.

The chain recombines TRBV7-3 with TRBJ1-1; the D gene is possibly TRBD1 (6 bases). This CDR3 contains 13 residues. The V gene lost 7 bases and the J gene lost 5 bases, with 14 bases spanning the gap. Germline loops: CDR1 SGHTA, CDR2 FQGTGA. The CDR3 region is CASKSHRETEAFF. As DNA, the CDR3 is TGTGCCAGCAAGAGCCACAGGGAGACTGAAGCTTTCTTT.

The chain joins TRBV19 to TRBJ1-2; D perhaps matches TRBD1 (5 bases). The germline V gene has CDR1 LNHDA and CDR2 SQIVND (reference sequence). The CDR3 is 13 residues long. The V and J ends lost 7 bases and 6 bases respectively, with 15 bases between them. The CDR3, as DNA: TGTGCCAGTAAGAGGGGCGTATGGGATGGCTACACCTTC. Protein: CASKRGVWDGYTF.

This clone was found once. An end of the junction differs from the germline gene, which may be a read error. The chain combines TRBV4-1 with TRBJ2-1, with a possible D match to TRBD2 (6 bases). From germline, CDR1 is MGHRA and CDR2 YSYEKL. The CDR3 is made up of 19 amino acids. For the CDR3, the DNA is TGCGCCAGCAGCCAAGCGGGTGGGTCTTGGAGGGCCGGTTACAATGGGCAGTTCTTC. Protein product: CASSQAGGSWRAGYNGQFF.

The genes are TRBV7-9 and TRBJ2-1; no clear D. V was pared by 0 bases and J by 8 bases, with 8 bases between. CDR1 is SEHNR and CDR2 is FQNEAQ in the germline V gene (reference sequence). This CDR3 is built from 13 residues. The CDR3 bases are TGTGCCAGCAGCTTAGCGGTTCTGTATGAGCAGTTCTTC. This encodes CASSLAVLYEQFF.

CDR3 DNA: TGTGCCAGCAGTCGGACAGGGGATGGCTACACCTTC. Translating gives CASSRTGDGYTF. The J gene is TRBJ1-2, the V gene TRBV6-5, with 9 bases that match TRBD1. Germline loops: CDR1 MNHEY, CDR2 SVGAGI. The ends lost 5 bases at V and 6 bases at J; junction bases unmatched: 1. This CDR3 has 12 residues.

This clone has a handful of counts. The chain employs TRBV10-3 and TRBJ2-3; TRBD2 matches at 7 bases. This CDR3 is 16 amino acids long. Germline values: CDR1 ENHRY, CDR2 SYGVKD. V shed 4 bases and J 1 base; nucleotides not matched to a gene: 8. CDR3 DNA sequence: TGTGCCATCAGTGGGGGTAGCGGGCGGGGCACAGATACGCAGTATTTT. Amino acid sequence: CAISGGSGRGTDTQYF.

V and J are TRBV10-3 and TRBJ1-3, with D maybe TRBD1 (6 bases). The CDR3 covers 15 residues. Germline loops: CDR1 ENHRY, CDR2 SYGVKD. Trimming left V 6 bases short and J 0 bases short, with 12 bases between. The CDR3 DNA follows: TGTGCCATCAGGGATGGGACACGCTCTGGAAACACCATATATTTT. This gives the protein CAIRDGTRSGNTIYF.

This clone has only one observation. V gene TRBV5-1 combines with J gene TRBJ2-5; D may be TRBD1 (5 bases). V was trimmed by 2 bases and J by 1 base, leaving 9 bases between them. The V gene's germline CDR1 is SGHRS and CDR2 YFSETQ. The CDR3 sequence is 14 residues long. CDR3 coding DNA: TGCGCCAGCAGCTTCGGAACAGGCCAAGAGACCCAGTACTTC. Amino acid sequence: CASSFGTGQETQYF.

This chain links TRBV7-3 with TRBJ2-7; TRBD1 matches 7 bases. The CDR3 is 18 residues long. The germline gives CDR1 SGHTA, CDR2 FQGTGA. V trimming: 1 base; J trimming: 0 bases; junction bases outside the gene matches: 12. The CDR3 region is CASSLSFSHRGNSYEQYF. The DNA of the CDR3 is TGTGCCAGCAGCTTAAGTTTTTCTCACAGGGGAAACTCCTACGAGCAGTACTTC.

The gene calls are TRBV9 and TRBJ2-7; D remains ambiguous. This CDR3 has 14 residues. The germline CDR1 and CDR2 sequences are SGDLS and YYNGEE. V lost 0 bases, J lost 3 bases, and 10 bases lay in between. This CDR3 is CASSVGGTNYEQYF. CDR3 nucleotides: TGTGCCAGCAGCGTAGGAGGCACGAACTACGAGCAGTACTTC.

The chain employs TRBV18 and TRBJ1-5; D unresolved. The V gene lost 5 bases and the J gene lost 3 bases, with 8 bases spanning the gap. The CDR3 covers 13 residues. CDR1 is KGHSH and CDR2 is LQKENI in the germline V gene. The CDR3 sequence is CASSALDNQPQHF. The CDR3 DNA follows: TGTGCCAGCTCAGCGCTGGACAATCAGCCCCAGCATTTT.

The rearrangement links TRBV7-9 to TRBJ1-4; possibly TRBD1 for D (6 bases). The V gene's germline CDR1 is SEHNR and CDR2 FQNEAQ (reference sequence). Trimming stripped 5 bases from V and 7 bases from J, with 14 bases between. This CDR3 spans 14 amino acids. The CDR3 DNA is TGTGCCAGCAGCACGGGTCAAGGGGGTGAAAAACTGTTTTTT. Protein sequence: CASSTGQGGEKLFF.

This clone occurred a few times. V usage is TRBV7-9 and J usage is TRBJ2-5; D unclear. CDR1 SEHNR and CDR2 FQNEAQ come from the germline V gene (reference sequence). There are 11 residues in the CDR3. Trimming stripped 5 bases from V and 5 bases from J, with 6 bases between. The CDR3 DNA reads as TGTGCCAGCAGCCCGAAGGAGACCCAGTACTTC. Its translation: CASSPKETQYF.

As for this clone: Other DNA sequences in this sample translate to the same CDR3. The V call is TRBV18, the J call TRBJ2-1; D is undetermined. The germline V gene has CDR1 KGHSH and CDR2 LQKENI. The V end was cut by 1 base, the J end by 1 base, with 5 bases between. This CDR3 comprises 14 residues. This CDR3 reads CASSPQASYNEQFF. CDR3 sequence (DNA): TGTGCCAGCTCACCACAGGCATCCTACAATGAGCAGTTCTTC.

The V gene is TRBV5-1, the J gene TRBJ1-3; 9 bases line up with TRBD1. V was pared by 4 bases and J by 4 bases, with 6 bases of the junction left unmatched. The CDR3 is 15 amino acids. Germline loops: CDR1 SGHRS, CDR2 YFSETQ. CDR3 DNA sequence: TGCGCCAGCAGCGTACAGGGGGCGAGGGGAAACACCATATATTTT. Translation gives CASSVQGARGNTIYF.

This sequence joins TRBV7-3 and TRBJ2-2, with TRBD2 identical over 9 bases. From germline, CDR1 is SGHTA and CDR2 FQGTGA. Trimming took 1 base from V and 5 from J; bases not matched to a gene: 2. The CDR3 has 15 amino acids. DNA for the CDR3: TGTGCCAGCAGCTTAATTAGCGGGAGTACCGGGGAGCTGTTTTTT. Translation: CASSLISGSTGELFF.

The CDR3 region is CASSLSTSGAIYEQYF. In DNA, the CDR3 is TGTGCCAGCAGTCTAAGTACTAGCGGAGCCATCTACGAGCAGTACTTC. The chain links TRBV27 to TRBJ2-7; 8 positions agree with TRBD2. Per germline, CDR1 MNHEY and CDR2 SMNVEV (reference sequence). The CDR3 contains 16 residues. V lost 5 bases and J lost 3; bases outside the gene matches: 12.

The V call is TRBV18, the J call TRBJ1-4; D is ambiguous. From germline, CDR1 is KGHSH and CDR2 LQKENI. Trimming pared 2 bases from V and 7 bases from J, leaving 17 bases between. This CDR3 is 16 amino acids long. This chain's CDR3 is CASSPRKGVGSEKLFF. The DNA for the CDR3 is TGTGCCAGCTCACCAAGAAAGGGCGTTGGGAGTGAAAAACTGTTTTTT.